This TCR beta chain is from a study of blood T cells in healthy people across ages. Germline CDR1 and CDR2: SGHDN and FVKESK. The CDR3 sequence is 10 residues long. V gave up 8 bases and J gave up 7 bases, with 5 bases separating them. Combining a sample-barcoded 5' primer with a J-beta primer mix, a second PCR ran for 7 to 11 cycles. TCRdb re-analysed the 5' RACE reads in MiXCR, keeping a single row per CDR3 protein. Of under 1,100,000 distinct CDR3 sequences listed, around 25% are singletons. This sample also belongs to another study, concerning T cells of mothers and their children.

Material for sequencing was blood. The source of this sequence is a girl aged 2 to 9 in good health. V and J are TRBV14 and TRBJ2-2; D not certain. CDR3 amino acids: CASGDGELFF. In nucleotides, the CDR3 is TGTGCCAGCGGGGACGGGGAGCTGTTTTTT.